This TCR beta chain came from a study of neurological immune-mediated disorders. Study outcomes and limitations: Falling below healthy controls, multiple sclerosis showed the least TCR clonal expansion, while HTLV-1-associated myelopathy showed the most.

CDR1 DFQATT and CDR2 SNEGSKA come from the germline V gene (reference sequence). The germline V and J ends were trimmed by 3 bases and 1 base, with 13 bases remaining between them. This CDR3 region has 15 residues. Stored at -80 C, 2 million PBMCs were the source of the unsorted libraries. By proportion, this clonotype is medium-sized. Antigen unknown. Synthesis of cDNA used 5'RACE (with 10-nucleotide random UMIs). One entry per CDR3 protein, called by TCRdb with MiXCR from the 5' RACE reads. The sample records about 21,000 distinct CDR3 sequences, approximately 15% being singletons. Input material: PBMCs. The chain has TRBV20-1 and TRBJ1-5; D gene unclear. The TCR comes from a female donor with HTLV-1-associated myelopathy (HAM/TSP). The CDR3 sequence is CSARNGMYSNQPQHF. The CDR3 DNA reads TGCAGTGCTAGGAACGGGATGTACAGCAATCAGCCCCAGCATTTT.